These 30 T cell receptor beta chains came from one sample sequenced in a study of control samples from healthy donors and cancer patients. The repertoire was sequenced with immunoSEQ multiplex PCR; TCRdb's copy has only in-frame clones and lacks some. Among about 150,000 clones listed, approximately 93% were seen once. Source material: blood. All receptors come from a man aged 18 to 35 in good health.

The V and J genes are TRBV7-9 and TRBJ2-1; TRBD2 is a possible D gene (5 bases). The CDR3 loop spans 17 amino acids. CDR1 and CDR2 (germline): SEHNR, FQNEAQ (reference sequence). V lost 4 bases, J lost 0 bases, and 16 bases lay in between. CDR3 coding DNA: TGTGCCAGCAGCTCCTTCCCGCGTGGGAGCTCCTACAATGAGCAGTTCTTC. Translation gives CASSSFPRGSSYNEQFF.

The gene calls are TRBV5-6 and TRBJ1-1; maybe TRBD1 (5 bases). Germline V lookup: CDR1 SGHDT, CDR2 YYEEEE. Trimming shortened V by 5 bases and J by 3 bases, and 26 bases separated the two germline ends. CDR3 length: 18 amino acids. In DNA form, the CDR3 reads TGTGCCAGCAGACTGCGGCAGGGATGGGAAAGGACGGACACTGAAGCTTTCTTT. Protein product: CASRLRQGWERTDTEAFF.

The V call is TRBV7-8, the J call TRBJ2-7; 8 nucleotides agree with TRBD2. CDR3 size: 16 residues. With V trimmed by 3 bases and J by 0 bases, 7 bases remained unmatched. The germline gives CDR1 SGHVS, CDR2 FQNEAQ. CDR3 DNA: TGTGCCAGCAGCTTCACCGGGACTAGTGCCTCCTACGAGCAGTACTTC. Amino acids: CASSFTGTSASYEQYF.

This clone has just one count. The J gene is TRBJ1-3, the V gene TRBV19; TRBD1 matches at 7 bases. The CDR3 runs to 19 residues. V was pared by 6 bases and J by 0 bases, with 17 bases of the junction left unmatched. Germline assignment: CDR1 LNHDA and CDR2 SQIVND (reference sequence). The CDR3 region is CASRRSGTALRSSGNTIYF. In nucleotides, the CDR3 is TGTGCCAGTAGACGTTCCGGGACAGCCTTGCGCTCCTCTGGAAACACCATATATTTT.

V gene TRBV5-1 combines with J gene TRBJ2-5; 14 nucleotides agree with TRBD2. The trim removed 5 bases at V and 2 bases at J, leaving 8 bases unmatched. Germline CDR1 is SGHRS and CDR2 is YFSETQ. This CDR3 contains 17 residues. Written as DNA, the CDR3 is TGCGCCAGCAGAGGACTAGCGGGGGGCCGAGGGCAAGAGACCCAGTACTTC. Translating it yields CASRGLAGGRGQETQYF.

V and J are TRBV19 and TRBJ1-6; D remains ambiguous. Germline lookup yields CDR1 LNHDA and CDR2 SQIVND (reference sequence). The CDR3 runs 16 residues. V shed 10 bases and J shed 10 bases, with 26 bases lying between them. CDR3 sequence: CATRLDVGSSLSPLHF. The CDR3 region has the DNA TGTGCCACACGCCTAGACGTGGGGAGCTCCCTATCACCCCTCCACTTT.

This chain connects TRBV29-1 to TRBJ2-7; D ambiguous. Germline V gives CDR1 SQVTM, CDR2 ANQGSEA. CDR3 size: 12 residues. Between the trimmed V and J ends, which lost 0 bases and 5 bases, there was a span of 8 bases. The CDR3 region has the DNA TGCAGCGTTGAAGACCAGGTGGACGAGCAGTACTTC. Residues: CSVEDQVDEQYF.

The chain is built from TRBV5-1 and TRBJ2-2, with a weak D call TRBD1 (5 bases). Germline values: CDR1 SGHRS, CDR2 YFSETQ. The ends were cut back, 3 bases at V and 1 base at J, with 13 bases in the middle. CDR3 length: 16 amino acids. CDR3: CASSYSTDENTGELFF. The CDR3 DNA is TGCGCCAGCAGCTACTCGACAGACGAGAACACCGGGGAGCTGTTTTTT.

The V gene is TRBV29-1, the J gene TRBJ2-1, with 10 bases that match TRBD1. The CDR3 loop spans 14 amino acids. Losses at the gene ends were 6 bases for V and 7 bases for J; bases not matched to a gene: 9. The germline gives CDR1 SQVTM, CDR2 ANQGSEA. The CDR3 spells CSVATGQGLNEQFF. As DNA, the CDR3 is TGCAGCGTAGCGACGGGACAGGGGCTTAATGAGCAGTTCTTC.

This clone was seen only a few times. This chain links TRBV5-4 with TRBJ2-1; weak D call: TRBD2 (6 bases). Germline CDR1 is SGHNT and CDR2 is YYREEE (reference sequence). The CDR3 totals 15 residues. Trimming took off 4 bases at V and 0 bases at J, with 11 bases between the two ends. The CDR3 region has the DNA TGTGCCAGCAGCACGACTAGTGTCTCCTACAATGAGCAGTTCTTC. Protein sequence: CASSTTSVSYNEQFF.

The rearrangement joins TRBV2 to TRBJ1-6; no reliable D call. This CDR3 has 16 residues. V was pared by 6 bases and J by 6 bases, with 18 bases between. Per germline, CDR1 SNHLY and CDR2 FYNNEI. CDR3 amino acids: CASSKRFSGSNSPLHF. The CDR3 region has the DNA TGTGCCAGCAGCAAGAGATTCAGTGGGAGTAATTCACCCCTCCACTTT. Full variable domain (missing parts from reference TRBV2 and TRBJ1-6): EPEVTQTPSHQVTQMGQEVILRCVPISNHLYFYWYRQILGQKVEFLVSFYNNEISEKSEIFDDQFSVERPDGSNFTLKIRSTKLEDSAMYFCASSKRFSGSNSPLHFGNGTRLTVT.

V and J are TRBV6-5 and TRBJ2-3; TRBD1 aligns across 8 bases. The CDR3 spans 15 residues. Germline-derived CDR1 and CDR2 are MNHEY and SVGAGI. J lost 4 bases, V lost 2 bases, and 5 bases had no gene match. CDR3 nucleotide sequence: TGTGCCAGCAGTTACGCAGGGGGCCAAGCAGATACGCAGTATTTT. This translates into CASSYAGGQADTQYF.

The CDR3 loop reads CASSSSHSGTVGRNEQYF. The CDR3, as DNA: TGTGCCAGCTCATCATCACATAGCGGGACGGTCGGACGTAACGAGCAGTACTTC. The J gene is TRBJ2-7, the V gene TRBV18; 8 nucleotides line up with TRBD2. Germline V gene sequence: CDR1 KGHSH, CDR2 LQKENI. The trim removed 5 bases at V and 5 bases at J, leaving 20 bases unmatched. The CDR3 loop spans 18 amino acids. The full variable domain, its missing parts supplied by reference TRBV18 and TRBJ2-7, is NAGVMQNPRHLVRRRGQEARLRCSPMKGHSHVYWYRQLPEEGLKFMVYLQKENIIDESGMPKERFSAEFPKEGPSILRIQQVVRGDSAAYFCASSSSHSGTVGRNEQYFGPGTRLTVT.

The genes are TRBV4-3 and TRBJ2-3; D remains ambiguous. The germline V gene has CDR1 LGHNA and CDR2 YSLEER. V lost 0 bases and J 3 bases, leaving 7 bases between the germline ends. The CDR3 sequence is 14 residues long. The CDR3 nucleotides are TGCGCCAGCAGCCAAGACGTAGGGACAGATACGCAGTATTTT. Its translation is CASSQDVGTDTQYF.

The chain recombines TRBV15 with TRBJ1-1, with D possibly TRBD1 on 5 matching bases. The CDR3 spans 14 residues. CDR1 and CDR2 (germline): LNHNV, YYDKDF (reference sequence). V was cut by 3 bases and J by 3 bases, with 11 bases left in between. CDR3 sequence (DNA): TGTGCCACCAGCAGCGGGGTCAGGGACACTGAAGCTTTCTTT. The encoded protein is CATSSGVRDTEAFF.

This sequence joins TRBV28 and TRBJ2-7, with 8 positions matching TRBD2. The CDR3 covers 12 residues. V lost 7 bases, J lost 6 bases, and 5 bases stayed unmatched. Looked up from germline, CDR1 is MDHEN and CDR2 is SYDVKM. The CDR3 DNA reads as TGTGCCAGCACAGGACTAGCCTCCGAGCAGTACTTC. The encoded protein is CASTGLASEQYF.

By frequency in the sample, this clone is medium-sized (0.01 to 0.1%). The genes are TRBV6-5 and TRBJ2-7, with D possibly matching TRBD1 (6 bases). The CDR3 is 13 amino acids. The V gene lost 6 bases and the J gene lost 3 bases, with 12 bases spanning the gap. CDR1 MNHEY and CDR2 SVGAGI come from the germline V gene. In DNA, the CDR3 is TGTGCCAGCAGCCAGGGGTATGTCTACGAGCAGTACTTC. Amino acid sequence: CASSQGYVYEQYF.

This clone was detected once. The chain combines TRBV6-5 with TRBJ1-4; D might be TRBD1 (5 bases). The germline V gene has CDR1 MNHEY and CDR2 SVGAGI. The V gene lost 4 bases and the J gene lost 8 bases, with 17 bases spanning the gap. This CDR3 is built from 15 residues. CDR3 protein: CASSSTRAGVEKLFF. DNA for the CDR3: TGTGCCAGCAGTTCTACCAGGGCCGGGGTCGAAAAACTGTTTTTT.

The CDR3 sequence is CASSLKGLSLGQGYTF. CDR3 sequence (DNA): TGCGCCAGCAGCTTAAAAGGGTTGAGTCTTGGCCAGGGCTACACCTTC. This chain joins TRBV5-1 and TRBJ1-2; D uncertain. This CDR3 is 16 amino acids long. Trimming cost V 2 bases and J 8 bases, with 22 bases left between them. In germline, CDR1 is SGHRS, CDR2 YFSETQ.

The count of this clone is one. CDR3 bases: TGCGCCAGCAGCCAAGCAGTGAGGGACAGGCACCAAGAGACCCAGTACTTC. It translates to CASSQAVRDRHQETQYF. The rearrangement links TRBV4-1 to TRBJ2-5; TRBD1 matches at 8 bases. Germline V gene lookup returns CDR1 MGHRA and CDR2 YSYEKL. Trimming removed 1 base from V and 0 bases from J; junction bases left unmatched: 7. This CDR3 region has 17 residues.

The CDR3 protein is CASSDGWEQYF. CDR3 coding DNA: TGCGCCAGCAGTGATGGGTGGGAGCAGTACTTC. This chain joins TRBV10-2 and TRBJ2-7; D is unresolved. This CDR3 spans 11 amino acids. V was clipped by 3 bases and J by 7 bases, with 7 bases between them. The germline gives CDR1 WSHSY, CDR2 SAAADI.

This sequence joins TRBV12-3 or TRBV12-4 and TRBJ1-5; the D is unclear. The CDR3 runs 13 residues. V was clipped by 6 bases and J by 1 base, with 7 bases between them. CDR3 nucleotides: TGTGCCAGCAGCCAGGAGAGCAATCAGCCCCAGCATTTT. It is translated as CASSQESNQPQHF.

The chain recombines TRBV11-2 with TRBJ1-3; weak D call: TRBD1 (5 bases). V was clipped by 4 bases and J by 4 bases, with 14 bases between them. Germline CDR1 is SGHAT and CDR2 is FQNNGV. CDR3 length: 15 residues. As DNA, the CDR3 is TGTGCCAGCAGCTCAGGCCAGGGCCGCGGAAACACCATATATTTT. Translating gives CASSSGQGRGNTIYF.

The chain uses TRBV6-6 and TRBJ2-3, with 10 bases lining up with TRBD2. This CDR3 is built from 18 residues. The V segment lost 5 bases and the J segment 1 base; nucleotides outside the gene matches: 12. CDR1 MNHNY and CDR2 SVGAGI come from the germline V gene (reference sequence). The CDR3: CASSPPGLAGGRTDTQYF. CDR3 nucleotide sequence: TGTGCCAGCAGTCCCCCCGGGTTAGCGGGGGGACGCACAGATACGCAGTATTTT.

The V and J genes are TRBV5-1 and TRBJ2-7, with 10 bases fitting TRBD1. Germline lookup yields CDR1 SGHRS and CDR2 YFSETQ. This CDR3 has 15 amino acids. The trim removed 4 bases at V and 5 bases at J, leaving 9 bases unmatched. The CDR3, as DNA: TGCGCCAGCAGCACCGACGGGACAGGGGCCCACGAGCAGTACTTC. It encodes CASSTDGTGAHEQYF.

This clone was picked up one time. The genes are TRBV10-2 and TRBJ1-6; 7 nucleotides match TRBD1. CDR1 is WSHSY and CDR2 is SAAADI in the germline V gene. V lost 4 bases to trimming and J lost 4 bases; unmatched junction nucleotides: 4. This CDR3 is built from 15 residues. CDR3 amino acids: CASSVGRGYNSPLHF. CDR3 bases: TGCGCCAGCAGTGTAGGCAGGGGGTATAATTCACCCCTCCACTTT.

J is TRBJ1-4 and V is TRBV5-1; possibly TRBD1 for D (5 bases). V lost 6 bases and J 2 bases, leaving 11 bases between the germline ends. This CDR3 is built from 14 residues. Per germline, CDR1 SGHRS and CDR2 YFSETQ. CDR3 residues: CASNVGTTNEKLFF. The CDR3 nucleotides are TGCGCCAGCAACGTGGGGACTACTAATGAAAAACTGTTTTTT.

As for this clone: Additional DNA sequences in this sample encode the identical CDR3. This chain connects TRBV18 to TRBJ2-7; 10 bases are a match to TRBD1. The V gene's germline CDR1 is KGHSH and CDR2 LQKENI. The junction had 5 bases not matched to a gene; V was cut back by 3 bases and J by 3 bases. The CDR3 is 15 residues long. CDR3 sequence reads: CASSPAGTGDYEQYF. CDR3 DNA: TGTGCCAGCTCACCTGCAGGGACAGGGGACTACGAGCAGTACTTC.

This sequence joins TRBV2 and TRBJ2-3; D may be TRBD1 (5 bases). The V end lost 6 bases, the J end lost 4 bases, and 14 bases lay between the germline ends. Germline V gene lookup returns CDR1 SNHLY and CDR2 FYNNEI. This CDR3 is built from 14 residues. DNA for the CDR3: TGTGCCAGCAGCGCCGAAAGGGGCGCAGATACGCAGTATTTT. This sequence encodes CASSAERGADTQYF.

The genes are TRBV3-1 (or the pseudogene TRBV3-2) and TRBJ1-5; D is perhaps TRBD1 (6 bases). Per the germline V gene, CDR1 is LGHDT and CDR2 is YNNKEL (reference sequence). The CDR3 covers 15 residues. Trimming took off 9 bases at V and 0 bases at J, with 15 bases between the two ends. CDR3 sequence: CASHRDTNSNQPQHF. The CDR3 DNA is TGTGCCAGTCATCGGGACACAAATAGCAATCAGCCCCAGCATTTT.